These 3 T cell receptor beta chains originate from one sample sequenced in a study of radiation and T cells in renal cell carcinoma. Clones were read by immunoSEQ multiplex PCR, and TCRdb kept only the in-frame ones, dropping some. The sample includes some 64,000 clones, around three quarters of them seen just once. As for time point: blood 4 weeks post-SBRT, at nephrectomy. Treatment noted: 15 Gy SBRT to primary tumor, nephrectomy 4 weeks later. The sample in question was blood, obtained from a patient whose treatment included radiotherapy and nephrectomy. Receptors originate from a man in his 60s with renal cell carcinoma.

The chain links TRBV13 to TRBJ2-3, with 13 bases identical to TRBD2. Germline values: CDR1 PRHDT, CDR2 FYEKMQ (reference sequence). After removal of 6 bases from V and 4 bases from J, the junction contained 16 bases not matched to a gene. The CDR3 totals 19 residues. CDR3 coding DNA: TGTGCCAGCAGTGAATCAGGACTAGCGGGGGCACGAATCCCAGATACGCAGTATTTT. This codes for CASSESGLAGARIPDTQYF.

This clone has just one count. This chain joins TRBV6-1 and TRBJ2-4, with D perhaps assigned TRBD1 or TRBD2 (6 bases each). The CDR3 is 11 amino acids. Between the trimmed V and J ends, which lost 6 bases and 12 bases, there was a span of 12 bases. The germline V gene has CDR1 MNHNS and CDR2 SASEGT. CDR3 DNA: TGTGCCAGCAGAGAGGGGGGCCATCAGTACTTC. Translation gives CASREGGHQYF.

The V and J genes are TRBV30 and TRBJ2-5; 7 positions agree with TRBD1. With 0 bases clipped from V and 5 bases from J, the junction kept 6 bases outside the gene matches. CDR3 length: 14 residues. Germline V CDR1 and CDR2: GTSNPN, SVGIG (reference sequence). The CDR3 region is CAWSVGTVSETQYF. The CDR3 coding sequence is TGTGCCTGGAGTGTGGGGACAGTTAGTGAGACCCAGTACTTC.